These 6 T cell receptor beta chains originate from one sample sequenced in a study of T cells after yellow fever vaccination. TCRdb analysed the 5' RACE reads with MiXCR anew, one entry per CDR3 protein. The sample yields 250,000 to 350,000 distinct CDR3 sequences, over 3.5% seen once. The source material was PBMCs, sampled 15 days after the yellow fever booster vaccination. The receptors come from a man between 18 and 35 years old who received the YFV17D yellow fever vaccine.

In its sample, this clonotype was seen many times. The gene calls are TRBV12-3 or TRBV12-4 and TRBJ2-4; D tentatively fits TRBD1 or TRBD2 (5 bases each). Trimming took off 3 bases at V and 1 base at J, with 13 bases between the two ends. The CDR3 sequence is 16 residues long. As DNA, the CDR3 is TGTGCCAGCAGTTTTCGGGGCTTTGGGGCCAAAAACATTCAGTACTTC. Translated: CASSFRGFGAKNIQYF.

This clonotype was recorded at least ten times. J is TRBJ2-3 and V is TRBV20-1; possible D gene TRBD2, 6 bases. V was clipped by 7 bases and J by 2 bases, with 13 bases between them. CDR3 size: 13 residues. From germline, CDR1 is DFQATT and CDR2 SNEGSKA (reference sequence). The CDR3: CSGEAGVTDTQYF. The CDR3 DNA reads TGCAGTGGGGAAGCGGGCGTCACAGATACGCAGTATTTT.

This clonotype showed up just a few times. V usage is TRBV5-1 and J usage is TRBJ1-1; D is perhaps TRBD1 (5 bases). Germline V lookup: CDR1 SGHRS, CDR2 YFSETQ. Trimming took off 0 bases at V and 7 bases at J, with 13 bases between the two ends. The CDR3 consists of 14 residues. The chain's CDR3 is CASSLALGGNEAFF. In nucleotides, the CDR3 is TGCGCCAGCAGCTTGGCCCTGGGGGGAAATGAAGCTTTCTTT.

This clonotype was counted many times. V and J are TRBV7-2 and TRBJ2-7; D is unclear. This CDR3 comprises 13 residues. Trimming left V 0 bases short and J 6 bases short, with 9 bases between. Germline V CDR1 and CDR2: SGHTA, FQGNSA. The CDR3 loop reads CASSLALRAEQYV. The DNA for the CDR3 is TGTGCCAGCAGCTTAGCGCTTAGGGCCGAGCAGTACGTC.

This rearrangement joins TRBV18 to TRBJ1-1; D is unresolved. V was shortened by 6 bases and J by 1 base, with 12 bases between the two germline ends. Germline CDR1 reads KGHSH; CDR2 reads LQKENI. The CDR3 has 14 amino acids. The CDR3 region has the DNA TGTGCCAGCTCCCGATATACGGAGAACACTGAAGCTTTCTTT. It specifies CASSRYTENTEAFF.

This clonotype was seen many times. V and J are TRBV4-3 and TRBJ2-3, with 11 bases that match TRBD2. CDR1 LGHNA and CDR2 YSLEER come from the germline V gene. The V and J ends lost 3 bases and 10 bases, in that order; junction bases with no gene match: 9. This CDR3 spans 15 amino acids. The CDR3: CASSQVAGGREAQYF. The CDR3 DNA follows: TGCGCCAGCAGCCAGGTAGCGGGGGGGCGAGAAGCGCAGTATTTT.